This section outlines one T cell receptor (beta chain) sequence together with its context. This sample is part of a study of blood T cell repertoires in COVID-19. Turning to the study itself: The origin of the acute and convalescent COVID-19 samples was the United States, Italy and Spain. Sample material is recorded as cDNA or gDNA derived from T cells, B-cell-depleted T cells, or PBMCs.

Study processing details: Reference gene primer amplification gave estimated nucleated cell counts. Clones were sequenced by immunoSEQ multiplex PCR, and TCRdb holds only the in-frame ones, with some missing. The V and J calls and clone size were taken over from that table, and D and trimming were inferred from the DNA. Of almost 70,000 clones in the sample, under 85% were seen once. This TCR was recovered from a man aged 60 to 69 with acute or convalescent COVID-19. The sample comprised peripheral blood.

CDR3 protein: CASSPTGLAGPLQETQYF. Here the CDR3 DNA reads TGTGCCAGCAGTCCCACCGGCCTAGCGGGGCCTCTCCAAGAGACCCAGTACTTC. The V and J genes are TRBV27 and TRBJ2-5, with 9 bases fitting TRBD2. Germline CDR1 and CDR2: MNHEY and SMNVEV (reference sequence). The CDR3 is 18 residues long. Losses at the gene ends were 5 bases for V and 1 base for J; bases not matched to a gene: 14.